This T cell receptor (beta chain) came from a study of blood T cell repertoires in COVID-19. On the study more broadly: COVID-19 samples, acute and convalescent, were from the United States, Italy and Spain. Sources were T cells, B-cell-depleted T cells, or PBMCs; the material itself was cDNA or gDNA.

Source study methods: How many nucleated cells were present was estimated from reference gene primer amplification. Assay used: immunoSEQ multiplex PCR; TCRdb lists only in-frame clones, some missing. From that table come the V and J calls and clone size; the DNA was used to work out D and trimming. The data contain hundreds of thousands of clones, 80% to 90% of them singletons. Germline V gives CDR1 SGHTA, CDR2 FQGTGA. The CDR3 extends over 17 amino acids. With V trimmed by 1 base and J by 4 bases, 10 bases remained unmatched. The TCR was taken from a man aged 35 to 55 with acute or convalescent COVID-19. Material for sequencing was peripheral blood. This chain connects TRBV7-3 to TRBJ1-1; TRBD1 matches 9 bases. The CDR3 loop reads CASSLSGQGIRSTEAFF. CDR3 nucleotides: TGTGCCAGCAGCTTAAGTGGACAGGGGATAAGGAGCACTGAAGCTTTCTTT.